One and the same sample provided the 5 T cell receptor beta chains below, sequenced in a study of vaccination effects on CD4 cells after COVID-19. TCRdb's copy holds only in-frame clones and misses some; the assay was immunoSEQ multiplex PCR. The sample lists about 79,000 clones, roughly four fifths occurring once. Sequencing followed a ViraFEST assay step that expanded antigen-specific CD4+ T cells with viral peptide pools. Having been cultured for roughly 9 days, the cells underwent CD4+ T cell isolation. Their antigens are not known. The specimen comprised CD4+ T cells from PBMCs cultured with HCoV-229E spike peptides, sampled before COVID-19 vaccination. The receptors were gathered from a human donor who received a COVID-19 vaccine.

This chain joins TRBV18 and TRBJ1-1; TRBD1 is a possible D gene (6 bases). The CDR3 sequence is 16 residues long. The germline gives CDR1 KGHSH, CDR2 LQKENI. V shed 1 base and J shed 1 base, with 13 bases lying between them. In nucleotides, the CDR3 is TGTGCCAGCTCACCACTGACGGGGGGCCCGAACACTGAAGCTTTCTTT. Protein: CASSPLTGGPNTEAFF.

This sequence joins TRBV3-1 (or the pseudogene TRBV3-2) and TRBJ1-5; D unresolved. Germline V gives CDR1 LGHDT, CDR2 YNNKEL (reference sequence). The CDR3 sequence is 15 residues long. Trimming left V 0 bases short and J 1 base short, with 7 bases between. The CDR3 here is CASSQEATSNQPQHF. DNA for the CDR3: TGTGCCAGCAGCCAAGAGGCGACGAGCAATCAGCCCCAGCATTTT.

The CDR3: CASSLKQGGDETQYF. In DNA, the CDR3 is TGTGCCAGCAGCTTAAAACAGGGTGGGGACGAGACCCAGTACTTC. V and J are TRBV7-3 and TRBJ2-5; possibly TRBD1 for D (6 bases). Trimming pared 1 base from V and 5 bases from J, leaving 14 bases between. The CDR3 runs 15 residues. Per germline, CDR1 SGHTA and CDR2 FQGTGA.

The gene calls are TRBV5-8 and TRBJ1-5, with D hard to call. This CDR3 comprises 13 residues. Trimming removed 5 bases at V and 6 bases at J, with 12 bases between. From germline, CDR1 is SGHTS and CDR2 YDEGEE. CDR3 in DNA: TGTGCCAGCAGGCTAGCGTGGGGTCAGCCCCAGCATTTT. This sequence encodes CASRLAWGQPQHF.

The chain combines TRBV20-1 with TRBJ2-3; 8 bases fit TRBD2. The CDR3 extends over 11 amino acids. The germline V gene has CDR1 DFQATT and CDR2 SNEGSKA (reference sequence). Trimming removed 5 bases from V and 6 bases from J; junction bases left unmatched: 1. The CDR3 nucleotides read TGCAGTGCTGAGCGGGGGGATACGCAGTATTTT. Protein sequence: CSAERGDTQYF.